The 9 T cell receptor beta chains given below trace back to one sample, sequenced in a study of T cell responses to AZD1222 COVID-19 vaccine. This table comes from immunoSEQ multiplex PCR, and its TCRdb copy is limited to in-frame clones, with some not included. In the table there are about 130,000 clones, roughly 90% of which are singletons. The specimen comprised peripheral blood, sampled 28 days after the second AZD1222 dose. The receptors originated from an adult who received the AZD1222 COVID-19 vaccine.

The genes are TRBV5-5 and TRBJ1-2, with 8 positions matching TRBD1. CDR3 size: 14 residues. CDR1 is SGHKS, CDR2 YYEKEE, per germline (reference sequence). Trimming removed 3 bases from V and 6 bases from J; junction bases left unmatched: 7. CDR3 loop: CASSSGQGPHGYTF. The CDR3 nucleotides read TGTGCCAGCAGCTCAGGACAGGGCCCACATGGCTACACCTTC.

This clone was counted once. The chain couples TRBV21-1 to TRBJ2-2; the D call TRBD1 from the table was never checked on the DNA. TRBV21-1 is recorded as a pseudogene. This CDR3 has 14 amino acids. CDR3 nucleotide sequence: TGTGCCAGCAGCAAAAAGGGACAGTGCGGGGAGCTGTTTTTT. As protein: CASSKKGQCGELFF.

This chain links TRBV6-5 with TRBJ1-4; D is unclear. This CDR3 region has 14 residues. Trimming took 2 bases from V and 4 from J, leaving 8 bases between them. Germline CDR1 MNHEY, CDR2 SVGAGI. The CDR3: CASSYQRDNEKLFF. The CDR3 DNA is TGTGCCAGCAGTTACCAGAGGGATAATGAAAAACTGTTTTTT.

The chain has TRBV19 and TRBJ2-1, with 10 bases fitting TRBD2. Germline V gene lookup returns CDR1 LNHDA and CDR2 SQIVND (reference sequence). Trimming took 7 bases from V and 8 from J; bases not matched to a gene: 5. CDR3 length: 13 residues. CDR3 DNA: TGTGCCAGTATGGCTAGCGGGAGACATGAGCAGTTCTTC. It translates to CASMASGRHEQFF.

The chain employs TRBV6-2 or TRBV6-3 and TRBJ2-2; 7 bases are a match to TRBD1. Trimming removed 5 bases from V and 5 bases from J; junction bases left unmatched: 5. Looked up from germline, CDR1 is MNHEY and CDR2 is SVGEGT. The CDR3 totals 14 residues. As DNA, the CDR3 is TGTGCCAGCAGTAAACGACAGGGTACCGGGGAGCTGTTTTTT. Its translation: CASSKRQGTGELFF.

The count of this clone is one. V usage is TRBV28 and J usage is TRBJ2-7; 10 bases line up with TRBD1. Germline CDR1 MDHEN, CDR2 SYDVKM. The CDR3 is 15 residues long. The J segment lost 3 bases and the V segment lost 5 bases, leaving 7 bases of the junction unmatched. The CDR3 DNA reads TGTGCCAGCAGTCTCACCGGGACAGGGGACTACGAGCAGTACTTC. It translates to CASSLTGTGDYEQYF. Full variable domain (missing parts from reference TRBV28 and TRBJ2-7): DVKVTQSSRYLVKRTGEKVFLECVQDMDHENMFWYRQDPGLGLRLIYFSYDVKMKEKGDIPEGYSVSREKKERFSLILESASTNQTSMYLCASSLTGTGDYEQYFGPGTRLTVT.

This sequence joins TRBV7-9 and TRBJ2-2; possible D gene TRBD1, 6 bases. Trimming took off 5 bases at V and 4 bases at J, with 11 bases between the two ends. Germline CDR1 and CDR2: SEHNR and FQNEAQ (reference sequence). This CDR3 spans 14 amino acids. The CDR3 region has the DNA TGTGCCAGCAGCGACGGACAGACCACCGGGGAGCTGTTTTTT. Encoded protein: CASSDGQTTGELFF.

The chain uses TRBV7-2 and TRBJ2-5; possibly TRBD1 for D (8 bases). CDR3 length equals 16 residues. CDR1 is SGHTA and CDR2 is FQGNSA in the germline V gene. V dropped 1 base and J dropped 7 bases, with 19 bases sitting between them. CDR3 sequence (DNA): TGTGCCAGCAGCTTAGGGGTACTGACAGGGGAGGGGACCCAGTACTTC. Protein: CASSLGVLTGEGTQYF. Full variable domain (remainder filled in from reference TRBV7-2 and TRBJ2-5): GAGVSQSPSNKVTEKGKDVELRCDPISGHTALYWYRQSLGQGLEFLIYFQGNSAPDKSGLPSDRFSAERTGGSVSTLTIQRTQQEDSAVYLCASSLGVLTGEGTQYFGPGTRLLVL.

This chain connects TRBV7-9 to TRBJ2-7; 7 bases agree with TRBD2. The CDR3 is made up of 11 amino acids. From germline, CDR1 is SEHNR and CDR2 FQNEAQ (reference sequence). V lost 4 bases, J lost 6 bases, and 0 bases stayed unmatched. CDR3 sequence: CASSSGGEQYF. As DNA, the CDR3 is TGTGCCAGCAGCTCGGGGGGCGAGCAGTACTTC.